This T cell receptor (beta chain) emerged from a study of blood T cell repertoires in COVID-19 (TCRdb year 2020). Background on the whole study: The collaborator samples originated in the United States, Italy and Spain and spanned the acute and convalescent phases of COVID-19. The material from the prospective study consisted of cDNA or gDNA derived from T cells, B-cell-depleted T cells, or PBMCs. Deeply sampled blood TCRbeta repertoires from subjects exposed to, actively infected with, or recovered from COVID-19 were included in the dataset. Where available, HLA class I and class II types were taken from metadata supplied by the sample provider and were not determined by assay-based typing. The repertoires were made available in a free public database intended to serve as a resource for research on the immune response to SARS-CoV-2. Samples came from the ongoing ImmuneRACE study (first 160 participants) plus 1,254 subjects from 6 global collaborators. Nearly every sample came with metadata listing a de-identified subject ID, COVID-19 status, age in years and sex.

TCRbeta CDR3 regions were amplified from genomic DNA by means of the immunoSEQ Assay, a bias-controlled multiplex PCR. The paper's processing steps were these. Within the assay, amplification of reference gene primers was used to estimate how many nucleated cells each sample contained. To quantify the absolute abundance of each unique TCRbeta CDR3 rearrangement, sequence reads were collapsed and filtered. Productive Simpson clonality was computed per sample as the square root of Simpson's diversity index over productive rearrangements. The table was pulled from immuneACCESS by TCRdb, which kept in-frame rearrangements only. Such tables lose some clones; where checked, under half of the loss comes from unresolved V genes, and the rest has no known cause. The V and J calls and clone size are taken from that table; D and trimming were inferred from the DNA. This sample lists under 250,000 clones; 85% were detected once. Clones ranked in the top ten supply approximately 9.1% of the sample.

The germline V and J ends show losses of 5 bases and 0 bases respectively, and no gene match explains 5 bases of the junction. The germline V gene sets CDR1 to SGHTA and CDR2 to FQGNSA. From cysteine to phenylalanine, the CDR3 is 17 amino acids long. Only CDR3 DNA is held: 51 bases, read in frame from base 1. Remarks on this clone: Its specific antigen is unknown. Per-base quality was not reported, and no clone a single base away is much larger than it.

General study outcomes and caveats: How much clinical and demographic metadata was included differed by source and by participant, and the metadata was provided uncurated.

In the prospective study, participants were about 18 to 95 years old, resided in fewer than 25 geographic areas of the United States, and were enrolled through a virtual design. To assign participants to cohorts, the prospective study relied on clinical history that participants themselves reported in a screening survey and a study questionnaire. Mobile phlebotomists in the prospective study collected whole blood, serum and a nasopharyngeal or oropharyngeal swab from every participant. Additional blood draws and questionnaires over an approximately 2-month period could optionally be provided by prospective study participants. Blood samples from the prospective study were shipped frozen or at room temperature prior to DNA extraction.

The source material was PBMCs or T cells enriched from blood (not recorded which). Recombination joined TRBV7-2 with TRBJ2-1, and TRBD2 matches 12 of the central bases. The TCR sequence derives from a woman between 45 and 60 years old with acute COVID-19. The CDR3 region has the sequence CASSLTSGGSSYNEQFF. DNA sequence: TGTGCCAGCAGCCTCACTAGCGGGGGGAGCTCCTACAATGAGCAGTTCTTC.